This T cell receptor (beta chain) was captured in a study of regulatory T cells in long-lasting Graves disease. HTBI primers from iRepertoire and Arm-PCR of CDR3 regions yielded the TCR beta libraries. In TCRdb, the multiplex PCR reads were re-called with MiXCR into one record per CDR3 protein. This sample has fewer than 650,000 distinct CDR3 sequences, with about 16% found just once. Documented time point: newly diagnosed GD, antithyroid drugs for less than 3 months. Making the TCR library involved RNA that had been extracted from PBMCs. The patients included were those that came from an endocrinology department in Xi'an, China. Separately, the same data were catalogued under a study of T cells in Graves' hyperthyroidism and ophthalmopathy. That study reports: A patient was excluded if there was uncontrolled infection, other autoimmune disease, pregnancy or lactation. Ophthalmopathy was told apart from stable hyperthyroidism by a 13 V-J model.

Material: peripheral blood mononuclear cells (PBMCs), obtained at new diagnosis, from a patient treated with antithyroid drugs. The TCR sequence derives from a man aged 18 to 29 with Graves disease.

CDR3 sequence: CASSTEPSFSYNEQFF. CDR3 DNA sequence: TGTGCCAGTAGTACCGAACCAAGTTTCTCCTACAATGAGCAGTTCTTC. The V gene is TRBV19, the J gene TRBJ2-1, with no clear D. Germline V CDR1 and CDR2: LNHDA, SQIVND (reference sequence). The CDR3 covers 16 residues. Trimming removed 4 bases at V and 0 bases at J, with 13 bases between.